The rows below give T cell receptor beta chains drawn from one sample of a study of radiation and T cells in renal cell carcinoma. The table came from immunoSEQ multiplex PCR; TCRdb's copy has only in-frame clones and leaves some out. The sample includes about 91,000 clones, 82% of them seen just once. The sample was blood, taken from a patient whose treatment included radiotherapy and nephrectomy. Source of these receptors: a man aged 60 to 75 with renal cell carcinoma. Each CDR3 is given with its conserved first and last residue. The D gene is left open where the match is weak. Clone sizes are given selectively: once, few, many, or a class where the clone is expanded.

D gene,J gene,V gene,clone size,CDR3 protein,CDR3 DNA
TRBD2,TRBJ2-7,TRBV5-1,NA,CASSLALATDSYEQYF,TGCGCCAGCAGCTTGGCACTAGCGACTGACTCCTACGAGCAGTACTTC
TRBD1,TRBJ1-1,TRBV6-5,NA,CASSYGTGGSQVAFF,TGTGCCAGCAGTTACGGGACAGGGGGTTCCCAGGTCGCTTTCTTT
TRBD2,TRBJ2-1,TRBV30,few,CAWSVLAGGPGLFF,TGTGCCTGGAGTGTCCTAGCGGGAGGGCCAGGGTTGTTCTTC
NA,TRBJ1-1,TRBV10-1,NA,CASSPRRNTEAFF,TGCGCCAGCAGCCCAAGGAGGAACACTGAAGCTTTCTTT
NA,TRBJ2-1,TRBV29-1,few,CSVVTRGSNEQFF,TGCAGCGTTGTGACTAGGGGTTCCAATGAGCAGTTCTTC
NA,TRBJ2-5,TRBV5-1,few,CASSQQETQYF,TGCGCCAGCAGCCAACAAGAGACCCAGTACTTC
NA,TRBJ2-2,TRBV6-1,NA,CASSEEGTGYYTGELFF,TGTGCCAGCAGTGAAGAAGGCACAGGGTACTACACCGGGGAGCTGTTTTTT
NA,TRBJ2-1,TRBV29-1,once,CSVEDRRNNEQFF,TGCAGCGTTGAAGATCGACGGAACAATGAGCAGTTCTTC
NA,TRBJ2-1,TRBV7-2,NA,CASSSYFTGQNEQFF,TGTGCCAGCAGCTCCTACTTTACAGGGCAGAATGAGCAGTTCTTC
NA,TRBJ2-7,TRBV9,NA,CASSAGDHSEQYF,TGTGCCAGCAGCGCCGGGGACCACTCCGAGCAGTACTTC
NA,TRBJ1-2,TRBV4-1,few,CASSQGPNYGYTF,TGCGCCAGCAGCCAAGGGCCTAACTATGGCTACACCTTC
NA,TRBJ1-2,TRBV19,NA,CASSIFHLWGAGGYTF,TGTGCCAGTAGTATATTCCACCTGTGGGGGGCCGGTGGCTACACCTTC
NA,TRBJ1-2,TRBV27,NA,CASSSTGNYGYTF,TGTGCCAGCAGTTCGACAGGCAACTATGGCTACACCTTC
NA,TRBJ1-4,TRBV14,NA,CASSYTGIINEKLFF,TGTGCCAGCAGCTATACAGGAATTATAAATGAAAAACTGTTTTTT
TRBD2,TRBJ2-5,TRBV5-1,NA,CASSLVAGVETQYF,TGCGCCAGCAGCTTGGTAGCGGGAGTAGAGACCCAGTACTTC
TRBD2,TRBJ2-7,TRBV7-8,NA,CASSPTLAGGPYEQYF,TGTGCCAGCAGCCCCACCCTAGCGGGAGGGCCCTACGAGCAGTACTTC
TRBD2,TRBJ2-3,TRBV5-1,NA,CASTFSGGGTDTQYF,TGCGCCAGCACCTTTAGCGGGGGCGGGACAGATACGCAGTATTTT
NA,TRBJ2-1,TRBV18,NA,CASSPGTGPYNEQFF,TGTGCCAGCTCACCAGGGACGGGCCCTTACAATGAGCAGTTCTTC
TRBD2,TRBJ2-7,TRBV19,few,CASSTDSGNVYEQYF,TGTGCCAGTAGTACAGATAGCGGGAACGTCTACGAGCAGTACTTC
NA,TRBJ1-2,TRBV7-9,once,CASSIRGTNYGYTF,TGTGCCAGCAGCATCAGGGGCACTAACTATGGCTACACCTTC
NA,TRBJ2-7,TRBV19,NA,CASSIGRDHSYEQYF,TGTGCCAGTAGTATCGGCCGGGATCACTCCTACGAGCAGTACTTC
NA,TRBJ2-1,TRBV29-1,NA,CSVGTSRTWEQFF,TGCAGCGTTGGGACTTCAAGGACATGGGAGCAGTTCTTC
TRBD2,TRBJ2-7,TRBV11-2,NA,CASSPWTSGGYEQYF,TGTGCCAGCAGCCCATGGACTAGCGGGGGCTACGAGCAGTACTTC
TRBD2,TRBJ2-1,TRBV5-1,NA,CASSLGLAAHNEQFF,TGCGCCAGCAGCTTGGGCCTAGCGGCCCACAATGAGCAGTTCTTC
TRBD2,TRBJ2-1,TRBV13,NA,CASSASGGEQFF,TGTGCCAGCAGCGCTAGCGGGGGTGAGCAGTTCTTC